Sequencing of this T cell receptor (beta chain) was carried out in a study of CD4 T cells in relation to SARS-CoV-2 and coronaviruses. Germline CDR1 reads SEHNR; CDR2 reads FQNEAQ (reference sequence). Trimming took off 2 bases at V and 4 bases at J, with 17 bases between the two ends. CDR3 length equals 16 residues. A word on this clone: The target antigen is unknown.

CD4+ T cells from unexposed donors were obtained before the COVID-19 pandemic (2011-2018). The cells were cultured for under twelve days before CD4+ T cells were isolated. On days 3 and 7, cultures got half fresh IL-2 medium. Here immunoSEQ multiplex PCR was the method, and the copy in TCRdb shows in-frame clones only, minus some. This table holds approximately 21,000 clones, more than 75% found once. The sequenced sample consisted of CD4+ T cells from PBMCs, cultured in vitro. This TCR derives from a human donor in good health. The chain has TRBV7-9 and TRBJ2-5; D assignment may be TRBD1 or TRBD2 (5 bases each). The CDR3 coding sequence is TGTGCCAGCAGCTTACTCTCACTTGGGGACGTAGAGACCCAGTACTTC. Amino acids: CASSLLSLGDVETQYF.